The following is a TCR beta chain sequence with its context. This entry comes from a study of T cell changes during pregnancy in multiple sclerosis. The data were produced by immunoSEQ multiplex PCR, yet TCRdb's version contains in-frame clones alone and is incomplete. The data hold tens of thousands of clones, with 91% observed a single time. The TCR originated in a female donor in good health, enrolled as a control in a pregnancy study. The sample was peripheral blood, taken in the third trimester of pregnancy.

CDR3 coding DNA: TGTGCCAGTAGCGGAGGGGGACAGGGAAGCTATGGCTACACCTTC. Residues: CASSGGGQGSYGYTF. The chain employs TRBV19 and TRBJ1-2, with 9 bases aligning to TRBD1. This CDR3 region has 15 residues. Germline V gene sequence: CDR1 LNHDA, CDR2 SQIVND (reference sequence). The ends lost 6 bases at V and 4 bases at J; junction bases unmatched: 9.